Listed below are T cell receptor beta chains from one sample, sequenced in a study of blood T cell repertoires in COVID-19. Using immunoSEQ multiplex PCR, the repertoire was profiled, and TCRdb retains in-frame clones only, with some absent. The sample has tens of thousands of clones; approximately 83% are singletons. Sequences were obtained from peripheral blood. The receptors here all came from a man aged 35 to 55 with acute or convalescent COVID-19. Both conserved end residues are part of each CDR3. The D gene is left open where the match is weak. Clone size is shown for a subset of rows, as once, few, many or a class of expanded clone.

d_gene	abundance	v_gene	j_gene	CDR3nt	CDR3aa
TRBD1	-	TRBV6-6	TRBJ2-7	TGTGCCATTGGGACAGGGATGTCCTACGAGCAGTACTTC	CAIGTGMSYEQYF
TRBD2	-	TRBV11-1	TRBJ2-7	TGTGCCAGCAGCCAGGGACTAGTCTACGAGCAGTACTTC	CASSQGLVYEQYF
TRBD1	-	TRBV11-3	TRBJ2-7	TGTGCCAGCAGCTTCGCGACAGGGGGGAATTACGAGCAGTACTTC	CASSFATGGNYEQYF
TRBD1	-	TRBV29-1	TRBJ2-7	TGCAGCGTTCAGGACAGGGCAAGCCCAGGTTACGAGCAGTACTTC	CSVQDRASPGYEQYF
TRBD1	-	TRBV10-2	TRBJ2-3	TGCGCCACTCGCCAGTGGGACAGGGGGGCAGATACGCAGTATTTT	CATRQWDRGADTQYF
-	-	TRBV5-8	TRBJ1-1	TGTGCCAGCAGCTCTAACAGGGAAAACACTGAAGCTTTCTTT	CASSSNRENTEAFF
TRBD2	-	TRBV5-4	TRBJ2-2	TGTGCCAGCAGCAAGAGGCCTAGCGGGGGTTGGACCGGGGAGCTGTTTTTT	CASSKRPSGGWTGELFF
-	-	TRBV2	TRBJ1-1	TGTGCCAGCAGCGAAGGAGGAGAATCTTTCTTT	CASSEGGESFF
TRBD1	few	TRBV19	TRBJ2-2	TGTGCCAGTAGTACGCGGACAGGGGCTGCCACCGGGGAGCTGTTTTTT	CASSTRTGAATGELFF
TRBD1	-	TRBV4-2	TRBJ2-7	TGTGCCAGCAGCCACGCCGGGACAGGGGCCTACGAGCAGTACTTC	CASSHAGTGAYEQYF
-	once	TRBV5-1	TRBJ1-4	TGCGCCAGCAGCATCGGACATACGGCAACTAATGAAAAACTGTTTTTT	CASSIGHTATNEKLFF
-	once	TRBV6-5	TRBJ1-2	TGTGCCAGCAGCAGCAGTTCGACATTTGGCTACACCTTC	CASSSSSTFGYTF
TRBD2	medium-sized	TRBV4-1	TRBJ2-5	TGCGCCAGCAGCCTCGGACTAGCGGGGCCCCAAGAGACCCAGTACTTC	CASSLGLAGPQETQYF
-	-	TRBV2	TRBJ1-1	TGTGCCAGCAGTGAAGCATCTCGGGGAGGGCCTGAAGCTTTCTTT	CASSEASRGGPEAFF
TRBD1	-	TRBV7-9	TRBJ2-6	TGTGCCAGCAGCCGGGGACAGTCTTCTGGGGCCAACGTCCTGACTTTC	CASSRGQSSGANVLTF
-	-	TRBV2	TRBJ2-3	TGTGCCAGCAGTGATAGGACAGCAGATACGCAGTATTTT	CASSDRTADTQYF
TRBD1	-	TRBV7-8	TRBJ1-2	TGTGCCAGCAGCCCCCAAATGACAGGGGAGACGAATTGGCAATCGAATTATAACTATGGCTACACCTTC	CASSPQMTGETNWQSNYNYGYTF
-	-	TRBV6-5	TRBJ1-2	TGTGCCAGCAGTTACTCACCCGGGGACTACACCTTC	CASSYSPGDYTF
-	few	TRBV5-1	TRBJ2-7	TGCGCCAGCAGCCCATACGGGGGAAGCTACGAGCAGTACTTC	CASSPYGGSYEQYF
-	-	TRBV5-1	TRBJ2-1	TGCGCCAGCAGCTCCCTACAGGGTATCGACAATGAGCAGTTCTTC	CASSSLQGIDNEQFF
-	few	TRBV6-6	TRBJ1-4	TGTGCCAGCAGTTACTGGCGGGGAAGTGAAAAACTGTTTTTT	CASSYWRGSEKLFF
-	once	TRBV2	TRBJ1-5	TGTGCCAGCACTGGTTGGATTGCAGGGAATATTGGTCAGCCCCAGCATTTT	CASTGWIAGNIGQPQHF
-	-	TRBV29-1	TRBJ2-3	TGCAGCGTTGATCTAGCGACAGATACGCAGTATTTT	CSVDLATDTQYF
-	once	TRBV21-1	TRBJ1-4	TGTGCCAGCAGCAAAGAGGTGCAGGAAGGGGCGAGCGATGAAAAACTGTTTTTT	CASSKEVQEGASDEKLFF
-	-	TRBV9	TRBJ1-2	TGTGCCAGCAGCGTAGGCGTTTCGGGAGGGCACTATGGCTACACCTTC	CASSVGVSGGHYGYTF
TRBD2	-	TRBV11-2	TRBJ2-3	TGTGCCAGCAGCTCCCTCAAGCGGGGGGGCTTCTCTAGCACAGATACGCAGTATTTT	CASSSLKRGGFSSTDTQYF
-	-	TRBV29-1	TRBJ2-1	TGCAGCGCCGCCCGGAATGAGCAGTTCTTC	CSAARNEQFF
-	once	TRBV19	TRBJ1-5	TGTGCCGGATCGGGTGGAAGCAATCAGCCCCAGCATTTT	CAGSGGSNQPQHF
-	-	TRBV5-6	TRBJ1-2	TGTGCCAGCAGCCCCACAGGTTCAAACTATGGCTACACCTTC	CASSPTGSNYGYTF
TRBD2	-	TRBV30	TRBJ2-7	TGTGCCTGGAGTCCTCTAGCGGGGGGGGGAGCGAACGAGCAGTACTTC	CAWSPLAGGGANEQYF
-	-	TRBV19	TRBJ1-1	TGTGCCAGTATACCCGGACAAGCAATTGGTGAAGCTTTCTTT	CASIPGQAIGEAFF
-	-	TRBV9	TRBJ1-2	TGTGCCAGCAGCGTGGACCAGGGGTTTCTCTATGGCTACACCTTC	CASSVDQGFLYGYTF
-	-	TRBV6-1	TRBJ2-7	TGTGCCAGCAGTGATCCGCGGCAGAACTCCTTC	CASSDPRQNSF
TRBD2	-	TRBV10-3	TRBJ2-3	TGTGCCACTTCGCGGGGGGGCACCAGCACAGATACGCAGTATTTT	CATSRGGTSTDTQYF
-	-	TRBV5-1	TRBJ1-2	TGCGCCAGCAGCAGTGAGGTCCTCTATGGCTACACCTTC	CASSSEVLYGYTF
TRBD2	-	TRBV12-5	TRBJ2-3	TGTGCTAGTGCCCGTGCGGGGGGATTAGATACGCAGTATTTT	CASARAGGLDTQYF
TRBD1	-	TRBV6-1	TRBJ1-6	TGTGCCAGCAGTGAAGCGGACAGGGGGCGAGGTAGTTCACCCCTCCACTTT	CASSEADRGRGSSPLHF
-	few	TRBV2	TRBJ2-5	TGTGCCAGTGTTGGGGAGCAAGAGACCCAGTACTTC	CASVGEQETQYF
-	-	TRBV6-1	TRBJ1-1	TGTGCCAGCAGAGAGGGGACTTTCGACACTGAAGCTTTCTTT	CASREGTFDTEAFF
TRBD2	once	TRBV11-3	TRBJ2-1	TGTGCCAGCAGCCCGAGCGGGGGAGGGTACAATGAGCAGTTCTTC	CASSPSGGGYNEQFF
-	-	TRBV11-2	TRBJ2-5	TGTGCCAGCAGCTTAGACCCAATAACAGGGCTTTACGAGACCCAGTACTTC	CASSLDPITGLYETQYF
TRBD1	-	TRBV29-1	TRBJ1-2	TGCAGCGACGACGAACAGGGGAACTATGGCTACACCTTC	CSDDEQGNYGYTF
TRBD2	-	TRBV5-1	TRBJ2-1	TGCGCCAGCAGCCGGGGGGCGGGACTAGGCTACAATGAGCAGTTCTTC	CASSRGAGLGYNEQFF
TRBD1	-	TRBV5-6	TRBJ2-1	TGTGCCAGCAGCTCGAGCCTTTATCGGGCAGGGGGCGATGAGCAGTTCTTC	CASSSSLYRAGGDEQFF
-	few	TRBV5-1	TRBJ1-3	TGCGCCAGCAGCTTGCCGGACATGACAAACACCATATATTTT	CASSLPDMTNTIYF
-	-	TRBV18	TRBJ1-6	TGTGCCAGCTCCCCTGTCCTCGATTCACCCCTCCACTTT	CASSPVLDSPLHF
-	-	TRBV10-2	TRBJ1-4	TGCGCCAGCAGTCGGGGGGCTAATGAAAAACTGTTTTTT	CASSRGANEKLFF
-	-	TRBV19	TRBJ1-4	TGTGCCAGTAGTATAGGGCAGGGGGAAAAACTGTTTTTT	CASSIGQGEKLFF
-	-	TRBV29-1	TRBJ1-1	TGCAGCGTCCAGGGGAGCGCAGGGAACACTGAAGCTTTCTTT	CSVQGSAGNTEAFF
-	-	TRBV9	TRBJ2-7	TGTGCCAGCAGCGCCAGCCTGGTCGGACAATCCTACGAGCAGTACTTC	CASSASLVGQSYEQYF
TRBD1	few	TRBV28	TRBJ1-2	TGTGCCAGCATTCCCGGCGGCGGGGCAGGGGGCGCCCTCTATGGCTACACCTTC	CASIPGGGAGGALYGYTF
-	-	TRBV6-5	TRBJ1-1	TGTGCCAGCAGTTACGTGACTGGCCCTGAAGCTTTCTTT	CASSYVTGPEAFF